The 13 T cell receptor beta chains given below trace back to one sample, sequenced in a study of shared clonotypes between healthy human individuals. Data came from immunoSEQ multiplex PCR; TCRdb stores just in-frame clones and leaves some out. The sample carries fewer than 650,000 clones, roughly 79% recorded once. Sequencing used PBMCs. The receptors here all came from a woman aged 40 to 55 in good health. Some clones in this sample may be carry-over from other donors' samples.

This chain's CDR3 is CASSVRDGYTF. The DNA for the CDR3 is TGTGCCAGCAGTGTTAGGGATGGCTACACCTTC. This sequence joins TRBV6-5 and TRBJ1-2; D ambiguous. This CDR3 contains 11 residues. Per germline, CDR1 MNHEY and CDR2 SVGAGI. The ends were cut back, 5 bases at V and 6 bases at J, with 7 bases in the middle.

This clone was seen only a few times. The J gene is TRBJ2-3, the V gene TRBV28, with no clear D. Trimming shortened V by 4 bases and J by 2 bases, and 1 base separated the two germline ends. The CDR3 is made up of 11 amino acids. Germline-derived CDR1 and CDR2 are MDHEN and SYDVKM. The CDR3 is CASSYTDTQYF. The DNA of the CDR3 is TGTGCCAGCAGTTACACAGATACGCAGTATTTT.

The chain links TRBV5-1 to TRBJ2-7, with D uncertain. CDR3 length: 17 amino acids. V was shortened by 1 base and J by 5 bases, with 22 bases between the two germline ends. Germline CDR1 and CDR2: SGHRS and YFSETQ. CDR3 residues: CASSLSTDLLRVHEQYF. The CDR3 coding sequence is TGCGCCAGCAGCTTGTCTACAGACCTCCTAAGGGTTCACGAGCAGTACTTC.

The chain joins TRBV28 to TRBJ2-1, with D hard to call. Germline V lookup: CDR1 MDHEN, CDR2 SYDVKM. Trimming removed 4 bases from V and 8 bases from J, with 21 bases in between. The CDR3 is 16 residues long. CDR3 region: CASSSALPGAADEQFF. The CDR3 coding sequence is TGTGCCAGCAGTTCCGCCCTCCCGGGTGCGGCCGATGAGCAGTTCTTC.

This sequence joins TRBV7-9 and TRBJ1-3, with 8 bases identical to TRBD1. V gave up 3 bases and J gave up 3 bases; unmatched junction bases: 4. The CDR3 totals 15 residues. CDR1 and CDR2 (germline): SEHNR, FQNEAQ (reference sequence). The CDR3 spells CASSLGQAYGNTIYF. In DNA, the CDR3 is TGTGCCAGCAGCTTGGGACAGGCTTATGGAAACACCATATATTTT.

The rearrangement links TRBV4-3 to TRBJ2-2; 9 bases are a match to TRBD2. In germline, CDR1 is LGHNA, CDR2 YSLEER. J was trimmed by 4 bases and V by 0 bases; bases with no gene match: 9. The CDR3 totals 18 residues. The DNA of the CDR3 is TGCGCCAGCAGCCAAGACCTAGCAGCGGGAGGACTCACCGGGGAGCTGTTTTTT. As protein: CASSQDLAAGGLTGELFF.

This sequence joins TRBV28 and TRBJ2-2, with 10 bases that match TRBD2. After removal of 4 bases from V and 3 bases from J, the junction contained 8 bases not matched to a gene. The germline gives CDR1 MDHEN, CDR2 SYDVKM. The CDR3 is 17 amino acids. CDR3 bases: TGTGCCAGCAGTTACGCGGTTGGACTAGCGGACACCGGGGAGCTGTTTTTT. This codes for CASSYAVGLADTGELFF.

The V gene is TRBV11-2, the J gene TRBJ2-1; 8 bases align to TRBD2. CDR3 size: 14 residues. The V gene's germline CDR1 is SGHAT and CDR2 FQNNGV. The V and J ends lost 2 bases and 6 bases, in that order; junction bases with no gene match: 3. The CDR3 region is CASSLIAGSNEQFF. CDR3 sequence (DNA): TGTGCCAGCAGCTTAATAGCGGGGTCCAATGAGCAGTTCTTC.

V gene TRBV14 combines with J gene TRBJ2-1; D is possibly TRBD2 (6 bases). The germline V and J ends were trimmed by 1 base and 4 bases, with 14 bases remaining between them. This CDR3 region has 16 residues. CDR1 and CDR2 from the germline V gene are SGHDN and FVKESK. CDR3 in amino acids: CASSQGSGLAYNEQFF. CDR3 in DNA: TGTGCCAGCAGCCAAGGGTCAGGTCTAGCGTACAATGAGCAGTTCTTC.

The gene calls are TRBV7-3 and TRBJ2-1, with D perhaps matching TRBD2 (5 bases). From germline, CDR1 is SGHTA and CDR2 FQGTGA. The CDR3 loop spans 16 amino acids. Deletions cut 0 bases from V and 2 bases from J, with 11 bases between. CDR3 bases: TGTGCCAGCAGCTTAACGAGTAGCGCCGCCTACAATGAGCAGTTCTTC. Protein: CASSLTSSAAYNEQFF.

This chain connects TRBV11-2 to TRBJ2-7; D is unresolved. The germline V and J ends were trimmed by 6 bases and 0 bases, with 9 bases remaining between them. The CDR3 is 13 residues long. The germline CDR1 and CDR2 sequences are SGHAT and FQNNGV. The CDR3 coding sequence is TGTGCCAGCAGGAAGGTGAGCTCCTACGAGCAGTACTTC. Translation: CASRKVSSYEQYF.

The chain carries TRBV5-6 and TRBJ1-2; tentatively, D is TRBD1 (5 bases). V lost 0 bases, J lost 6 bases, and 9 bases lay in between. This CDR3 is built from 13 residues. The germline gives CDR1 SGHDT, CDR2 YYEEEE. CDR3 sequence: CASSLGTLNGYTF. As DNA, the CDR3 is TGTGCCAGCAGCTTGGGGACACTTAATGGCTACACCTTC.

As for this clone: The junction does not match germline at one end; this may be a read error. This chain links TRBV11-1 with TRBJ2-1, with 10 bases that match TRBD2. Germline assignment: CDR1 SGHAT and CDR2 FQDESV (reference sequence). The CDR3 has 15 residues. The chain's CDR3 is CASSLAGASYNEQFF. In DNA form, the CDR3 reads TGTGCCAGCAGCCTAGCGGGAGCCTCCTACAATGAGCAGTTCTTC.